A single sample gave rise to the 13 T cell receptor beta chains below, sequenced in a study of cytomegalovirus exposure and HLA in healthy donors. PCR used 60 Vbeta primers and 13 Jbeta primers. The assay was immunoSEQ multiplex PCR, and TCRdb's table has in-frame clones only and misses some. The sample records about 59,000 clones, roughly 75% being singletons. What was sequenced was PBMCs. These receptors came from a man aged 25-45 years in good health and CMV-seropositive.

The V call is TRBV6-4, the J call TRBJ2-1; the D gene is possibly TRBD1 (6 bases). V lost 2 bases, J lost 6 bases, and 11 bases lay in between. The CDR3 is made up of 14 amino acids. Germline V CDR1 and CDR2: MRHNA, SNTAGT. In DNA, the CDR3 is TGTGCCAGCAGTGACATGGCAGGGGCCAATGAGCAGTTCTTC. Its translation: CASSDMAGANEQFF.

CDR3 residues: CASSVDDRYTGELFF. The CDR3 nucleotides read TGTGCCAGCAGTGTAGATGACAGATACACCGGGGAGCTGTTTTTT. The rearrangement joins TRBV2 to TRBJ2-2; tentatively, D is TRBD1 (5 bases). Germline V gene data show CDR1 as SNHLY and CDR2 as FYNNEI. CDR3 size: 15 residues. The V end was cut by 4 bases, the J end by 3 bases, with 12 bases between.

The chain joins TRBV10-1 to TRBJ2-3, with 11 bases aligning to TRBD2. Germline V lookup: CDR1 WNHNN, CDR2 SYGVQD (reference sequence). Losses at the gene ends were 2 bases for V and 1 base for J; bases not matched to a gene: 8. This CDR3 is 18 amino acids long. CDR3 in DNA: TGCGCCAGCAGTGAGGCCCCGGCTAGCGGGGGGTGCACAGATACGCAGTATTTT. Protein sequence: CASSEAPASGGCTDTQYF.

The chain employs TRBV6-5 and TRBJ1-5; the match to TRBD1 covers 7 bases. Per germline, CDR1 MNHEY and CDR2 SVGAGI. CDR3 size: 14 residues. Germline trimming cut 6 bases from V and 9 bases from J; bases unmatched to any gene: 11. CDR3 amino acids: CASRDRPTGGPQHF. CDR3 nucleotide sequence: TGTGCCAGCAGGGACAGGCCGACCGGGGGGCCCCAGCATTTT.

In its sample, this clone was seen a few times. The CDR3 region is CASSPYTGGTEAFF. The CDR3 DNA reads as TGTGCCAGCAGCCCCTATACAGGGGGCACTGAAGCTTTCTTT. This sequence joins TRBV7-9 and TRBJ1-1; 8 bases line up with TRBD1. Trimming took 5 bases from V and 4 from J; bases not matched to a gene: 6. CDR3 length equals 14 residues. CDR1 is SEHNR and CDR2 is FQNEAQ in the germline V gene (reference sequence).

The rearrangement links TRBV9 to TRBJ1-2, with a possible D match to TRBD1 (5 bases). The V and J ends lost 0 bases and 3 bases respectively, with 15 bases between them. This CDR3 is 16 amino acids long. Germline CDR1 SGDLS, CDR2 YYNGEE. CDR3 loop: CASSVDPGGRDYGYTF. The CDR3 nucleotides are TGTGCCAGCAGCGTAGATCCGGGGGGGAGGGACTATGGCTACACCTTC.

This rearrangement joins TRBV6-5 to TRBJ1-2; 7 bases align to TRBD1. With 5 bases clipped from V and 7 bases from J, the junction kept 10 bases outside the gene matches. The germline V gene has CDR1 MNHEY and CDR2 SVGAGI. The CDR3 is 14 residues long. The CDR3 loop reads CASSPSTGKGGYTF. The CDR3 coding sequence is TGTGCCAGCAGTCCGTCGACAGGGAAAGGTGGCTACACCTTC.

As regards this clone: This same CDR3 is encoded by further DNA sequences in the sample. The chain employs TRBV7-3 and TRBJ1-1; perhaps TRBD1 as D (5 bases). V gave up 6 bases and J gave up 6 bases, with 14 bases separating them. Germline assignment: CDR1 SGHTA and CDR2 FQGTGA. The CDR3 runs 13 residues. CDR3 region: CASSQTGDAEAFF. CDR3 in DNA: TGTGCCAGCAGTCAAACGGGGGATGCTGAAGCTTTCTTT.

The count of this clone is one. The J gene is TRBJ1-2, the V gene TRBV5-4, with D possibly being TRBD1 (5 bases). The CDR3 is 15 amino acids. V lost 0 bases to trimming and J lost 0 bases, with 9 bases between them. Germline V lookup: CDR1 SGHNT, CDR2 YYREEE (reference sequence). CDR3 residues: CASSLDLRANYGYTF. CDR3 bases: TGTGCCAGCAGCTTGGACCTCAGGGCTAACTATGGCTACACCTTC. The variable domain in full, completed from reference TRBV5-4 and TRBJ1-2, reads ETGVTQSPTHLIKTRGQQVTLRCSSQSGHNTVSWYQQALGQGPQFIFQYYREEENGRGNFPPRFSGLQFPNYSSELNVNALELDDSALYLCASSLDLRANYGYTFGSGTRLTVV.

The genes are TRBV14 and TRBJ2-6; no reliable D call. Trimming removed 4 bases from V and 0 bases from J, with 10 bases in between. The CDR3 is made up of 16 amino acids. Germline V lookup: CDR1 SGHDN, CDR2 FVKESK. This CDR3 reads CASSRGSSSGANVLTF. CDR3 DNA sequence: TGTGCCAGCAGCCGTGGTTCTAGCTCTGGGGCCAACGTCCTGACTTTC.

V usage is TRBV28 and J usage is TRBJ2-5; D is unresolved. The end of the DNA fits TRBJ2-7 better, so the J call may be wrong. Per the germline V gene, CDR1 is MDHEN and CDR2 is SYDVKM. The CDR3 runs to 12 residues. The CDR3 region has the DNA TGTGCCAGCAGTCTTCTAAAATACGAGCAGTACTTC. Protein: CASSLLKYEQYF.

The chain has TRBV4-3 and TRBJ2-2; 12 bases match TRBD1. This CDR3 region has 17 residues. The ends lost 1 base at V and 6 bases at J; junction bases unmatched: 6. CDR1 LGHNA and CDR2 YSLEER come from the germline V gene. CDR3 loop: CASSQGGQGAFAGELFF. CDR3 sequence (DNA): TGCGCCAGCAGCCAAGGGGGACAGGGGGCCTTCGCCGGGGAGCTGTTTTTT.

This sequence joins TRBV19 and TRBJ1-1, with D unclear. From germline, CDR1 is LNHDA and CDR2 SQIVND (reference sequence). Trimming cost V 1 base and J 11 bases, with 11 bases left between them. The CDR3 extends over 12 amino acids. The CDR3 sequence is CASSIVRGLAFF. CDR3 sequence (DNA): TGTGCCAGTAGTATAGTTCGGGGTTTGGCTTTCTTT.